This T cell receptor beta chain was captured by sequencing in a study of T cells after yellow fever vaccination. In the study overall: Low-cell-number fractions were prepared with SMART-Seq v4 Ultra Low Input.

Study-wide results and caveats: CD4 and CD8 compartments shared a small share of clonotypes.

TCRdb re-called the 5' RACE reads through MiXCR, storing one row per CDR3 protein. The sample lists around 350,000 distinct CDR3 sequences; 9.5% to 13% were seen once. Comments on this clonotype: Its specificity is not known.

This sequence originates from a man between 18 and 29 years old who received the YFV17D yellow fever vaccine. Source: PBMCs, taken on the day of the first yellow fever vaccination.

The CDR3 DNA reads as TGTGCCAGTAGTATTGGAGAAAAACTGTTTTTT. Its protein is CASSIGEKLFF. J is TRBJ1-4 and V is TRBV19; no firm D call. This CDR3 region has 11 residues. V was pared by 3 bases and J by 8 bases, with 4 bases between. The germline CDR1 and CDR2 sequences are LNHDA and SQIVND (reference sequence). Full variable domain (missing parts from reference TRBV19 and TRBJ1-4): DGGITQSPKYLFRKEGQNVTLSCEQNLNHDAMYWYRQDPGQGLRLIYYSQIVNDFQKGDIAEGYSVSREKKESFPLTVTSAQKNPTAFYLCASSIGEKLFFGSGTQLSVL.